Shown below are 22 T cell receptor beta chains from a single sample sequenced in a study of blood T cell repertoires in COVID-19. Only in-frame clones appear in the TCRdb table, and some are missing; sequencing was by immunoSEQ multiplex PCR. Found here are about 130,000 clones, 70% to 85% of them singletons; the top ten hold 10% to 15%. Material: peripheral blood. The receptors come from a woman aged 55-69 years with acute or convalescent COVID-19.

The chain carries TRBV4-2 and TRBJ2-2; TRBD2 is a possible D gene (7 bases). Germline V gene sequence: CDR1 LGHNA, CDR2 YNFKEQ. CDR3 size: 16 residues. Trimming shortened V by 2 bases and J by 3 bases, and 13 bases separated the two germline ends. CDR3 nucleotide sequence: TGTGCCAGCAGCCAAATAGGGGGGGAGTACACCGGGGAGCTGTTTTTT. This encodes CASSQIGGEYTGELFF.

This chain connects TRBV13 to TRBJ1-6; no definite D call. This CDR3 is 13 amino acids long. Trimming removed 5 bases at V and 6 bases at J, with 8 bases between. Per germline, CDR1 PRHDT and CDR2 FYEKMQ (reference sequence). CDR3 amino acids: CASSGGSNSPLHF. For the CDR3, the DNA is TGTGCCAGCAGCGGCGGGAGTAATTCACCCCTCCACTTT.

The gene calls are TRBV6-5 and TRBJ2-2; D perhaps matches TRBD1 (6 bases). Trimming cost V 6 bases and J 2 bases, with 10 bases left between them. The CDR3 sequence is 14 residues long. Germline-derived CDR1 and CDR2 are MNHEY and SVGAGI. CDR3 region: CASSSTGNTGELFF. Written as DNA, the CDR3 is TGTGCCAGCAGCTCGACAGGAAACACCGGGGAGCTGTTTTTT.

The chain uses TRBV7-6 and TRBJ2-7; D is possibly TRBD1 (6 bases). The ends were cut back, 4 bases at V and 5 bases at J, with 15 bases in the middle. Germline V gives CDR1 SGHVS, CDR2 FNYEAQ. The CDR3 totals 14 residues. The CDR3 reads CASSSRDRKDEQYF. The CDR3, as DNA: TGTGCCAGCAGCTCTCGAGACAGGAAGGACGAGCAGTACTTC.

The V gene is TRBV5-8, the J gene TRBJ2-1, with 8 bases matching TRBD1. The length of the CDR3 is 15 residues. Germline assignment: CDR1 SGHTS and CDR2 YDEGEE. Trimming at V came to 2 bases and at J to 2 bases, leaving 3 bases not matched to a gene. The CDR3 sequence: CASSFGQGAYNEQFF. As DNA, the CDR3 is TGTGCCAGCAGCTTTGGACAGGGAGCCTACAATGAGCAGTTCTTC.

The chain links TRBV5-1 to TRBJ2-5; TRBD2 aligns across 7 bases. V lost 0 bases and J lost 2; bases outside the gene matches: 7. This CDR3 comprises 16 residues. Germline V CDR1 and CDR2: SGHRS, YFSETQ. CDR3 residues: CASSLVPAGNQETQYF. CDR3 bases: TGCGCCAGCAGCTTGGTTCCAGCGGGGAATCAAGAGACCCAGTACTTC.

The DNA of the CDR3 is TGTGCCAGCAGTTACGGACAGGGTCGGGATCAGCCCCAGCATTTT. The encoded protein is CASSYGQGRDQPQHF. The chain recombines TRBV6-5 with TRBJ1-5; 8 bases align to TRBD1. V shed 2 bases, J shed 5 bases, and the junction held 5 bases outside the gene matches. CDR1 and CDR2 from the germline V gene are MNHEY and SVGAGI. The CDR3 covers 15 residues.

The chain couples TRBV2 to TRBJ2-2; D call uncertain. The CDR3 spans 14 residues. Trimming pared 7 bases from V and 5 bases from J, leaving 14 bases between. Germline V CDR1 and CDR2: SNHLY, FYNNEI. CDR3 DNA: TGTGCCAGCAATGCAGGCTTTAGGACCGGGGAGCTGTTTTTT. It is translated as CASNAGFRTGELFF.

The CDR3 protein is CASHRRNQPQHF. As DNA, the CDR3 is TGTGCCAGCCACCGGAGAAATCAGCCCCAGCATTTT. The chain combines TRBV6-5 with TRBJ1-5; D remains unclear. The V end lost 8 bases, the J end lost 4 bases, and 9 bases lay between the germline ends. The germline V gene encodes CDR1 MNHEY and CDR2 SVGAGI. The CDR3 has 12 residues.

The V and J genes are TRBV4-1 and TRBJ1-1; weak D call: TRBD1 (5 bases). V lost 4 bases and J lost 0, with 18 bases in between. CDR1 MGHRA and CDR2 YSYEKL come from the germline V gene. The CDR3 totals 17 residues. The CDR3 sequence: CASSPPPAQGLNTEAFF. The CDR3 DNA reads TGCGCCAGCAGCCCCCCCCCGGCCCAGGGATTGAACACTGAAGCTTTCTTT.

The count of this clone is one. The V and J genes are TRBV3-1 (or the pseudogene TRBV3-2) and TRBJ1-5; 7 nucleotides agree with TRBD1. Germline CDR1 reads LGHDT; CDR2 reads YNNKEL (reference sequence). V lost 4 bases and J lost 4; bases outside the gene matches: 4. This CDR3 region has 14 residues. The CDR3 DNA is TGTGCCAGCAGCCGGGGGACAGCAAATCAGCCCCAGCATTTT. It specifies CASSRGTANQPQHF.

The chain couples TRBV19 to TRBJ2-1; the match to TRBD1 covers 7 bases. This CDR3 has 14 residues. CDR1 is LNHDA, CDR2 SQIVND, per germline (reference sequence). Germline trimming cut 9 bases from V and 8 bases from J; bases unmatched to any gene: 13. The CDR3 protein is CASRAGGMGHEQFF. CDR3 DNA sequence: TGTGCCAGCCGGGCAGGGGGAATGGGGCATGAGCAGTTCTTC.

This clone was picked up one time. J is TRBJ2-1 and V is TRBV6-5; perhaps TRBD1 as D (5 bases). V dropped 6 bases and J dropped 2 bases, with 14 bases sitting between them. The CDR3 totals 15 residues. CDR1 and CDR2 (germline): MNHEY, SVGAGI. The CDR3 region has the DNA TGTGCCAGCAGGATCACAGGCTTAACCTACAATGAGCAGTTCTTC. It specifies CASRITGLTYNEQFF.

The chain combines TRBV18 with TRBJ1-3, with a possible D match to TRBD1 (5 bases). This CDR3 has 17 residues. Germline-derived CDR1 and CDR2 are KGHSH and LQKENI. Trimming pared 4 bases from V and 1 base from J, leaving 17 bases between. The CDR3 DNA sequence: TGTGCCAGCTCACTATCCCTGCAGGGAGGTTCTGGAAACACCATATATTTT. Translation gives CASSLSLQGGSGNTIYF.

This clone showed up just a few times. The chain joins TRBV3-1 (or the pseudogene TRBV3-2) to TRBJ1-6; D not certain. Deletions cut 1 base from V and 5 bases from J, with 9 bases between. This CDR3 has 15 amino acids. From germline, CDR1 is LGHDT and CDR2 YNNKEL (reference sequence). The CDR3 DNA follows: TGTGCCAGCAGCCAAGGAAACAGTCATAATTCACCCCTCCACTTT. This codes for CASSQGNSHNSPLHF.

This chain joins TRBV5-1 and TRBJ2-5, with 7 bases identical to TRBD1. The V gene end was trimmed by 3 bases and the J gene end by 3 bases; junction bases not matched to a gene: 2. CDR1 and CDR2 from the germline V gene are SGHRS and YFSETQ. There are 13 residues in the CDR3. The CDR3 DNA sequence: TGCGCCAGCAGCTGGGACAGTGAAGAGACCCAGTACTTC. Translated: CASSWDSEETQYF. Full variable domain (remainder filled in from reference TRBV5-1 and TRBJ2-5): KAGVTQTPRYLIKTRGQQVTLSCSPISGHRSVSWYQQTPGQGLQFLFEYFSETQRNKGNFPGRFSGRQFSNSRSEMNVSTLELGDSALYLCASSWDSEETQYFGPGTRLLVL.

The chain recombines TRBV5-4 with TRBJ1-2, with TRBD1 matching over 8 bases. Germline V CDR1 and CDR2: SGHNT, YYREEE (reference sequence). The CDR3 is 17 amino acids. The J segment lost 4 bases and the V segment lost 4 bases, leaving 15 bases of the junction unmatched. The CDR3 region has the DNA TGTGCCAGCAGCCTACCGCACGACAGGGGAAGAGGCTATGGCTACACCTTC. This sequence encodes CASSLPHDRGRGYGYTF.

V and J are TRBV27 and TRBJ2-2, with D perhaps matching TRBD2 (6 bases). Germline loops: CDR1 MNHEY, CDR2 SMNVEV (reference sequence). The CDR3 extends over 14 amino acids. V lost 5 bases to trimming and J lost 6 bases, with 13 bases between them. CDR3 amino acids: CASSGGTSAGELFF. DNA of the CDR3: TGTGCCAGCAGTGGCGGGACTTCAGCCGGGGAGCTGTTTTTT.

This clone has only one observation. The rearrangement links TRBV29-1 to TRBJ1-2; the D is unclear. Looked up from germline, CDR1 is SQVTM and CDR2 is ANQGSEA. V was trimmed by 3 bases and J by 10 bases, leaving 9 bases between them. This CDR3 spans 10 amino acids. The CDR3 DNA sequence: TGCAGCGTTGACACCTCAGTCTACACCTTC. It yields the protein CSVDTSVYTF.

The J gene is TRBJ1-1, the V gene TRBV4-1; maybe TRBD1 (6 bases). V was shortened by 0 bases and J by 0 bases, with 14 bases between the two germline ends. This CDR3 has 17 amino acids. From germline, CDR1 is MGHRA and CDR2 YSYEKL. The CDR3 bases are TGCGCCAGCAGCCAAGAAGAGACAGGCTACATGAACACTGAAGCTTTCTTT. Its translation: CASSQEETGYMNTEAFF.

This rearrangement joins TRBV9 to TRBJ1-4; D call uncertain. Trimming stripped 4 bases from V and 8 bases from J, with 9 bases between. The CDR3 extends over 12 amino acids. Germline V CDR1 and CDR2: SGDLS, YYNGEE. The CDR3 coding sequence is TGTGCCAGCAGCCCCGGAGGGGAAAAACTGTTTTTT. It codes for CASSPGGEKLFF.

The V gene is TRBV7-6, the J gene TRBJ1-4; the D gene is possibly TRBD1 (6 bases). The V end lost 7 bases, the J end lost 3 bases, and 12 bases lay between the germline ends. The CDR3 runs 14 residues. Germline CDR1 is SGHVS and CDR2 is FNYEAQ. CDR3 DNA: TGTGCCAGCACCCTAGGGGGATCTAATGAAAAACTGTTTTTT. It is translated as CASTLGGSNEKLFF.